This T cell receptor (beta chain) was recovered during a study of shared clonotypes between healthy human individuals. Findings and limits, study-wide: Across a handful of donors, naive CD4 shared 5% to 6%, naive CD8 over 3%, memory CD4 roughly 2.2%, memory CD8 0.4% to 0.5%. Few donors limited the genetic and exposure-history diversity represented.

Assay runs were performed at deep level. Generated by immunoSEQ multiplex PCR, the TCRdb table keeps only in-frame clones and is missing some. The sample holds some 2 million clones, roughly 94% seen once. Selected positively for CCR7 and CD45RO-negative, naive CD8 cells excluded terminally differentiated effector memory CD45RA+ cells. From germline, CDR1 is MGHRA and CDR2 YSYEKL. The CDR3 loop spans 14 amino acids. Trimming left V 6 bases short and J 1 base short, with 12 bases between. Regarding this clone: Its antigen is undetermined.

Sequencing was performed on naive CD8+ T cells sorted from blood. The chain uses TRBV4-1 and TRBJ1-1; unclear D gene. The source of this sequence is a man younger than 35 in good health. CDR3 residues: CASSPGVTNTEAFF. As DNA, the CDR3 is TGCGCCAGCAGTCCAGGAGTCACGAACACTGAAGCTTTCTTT.